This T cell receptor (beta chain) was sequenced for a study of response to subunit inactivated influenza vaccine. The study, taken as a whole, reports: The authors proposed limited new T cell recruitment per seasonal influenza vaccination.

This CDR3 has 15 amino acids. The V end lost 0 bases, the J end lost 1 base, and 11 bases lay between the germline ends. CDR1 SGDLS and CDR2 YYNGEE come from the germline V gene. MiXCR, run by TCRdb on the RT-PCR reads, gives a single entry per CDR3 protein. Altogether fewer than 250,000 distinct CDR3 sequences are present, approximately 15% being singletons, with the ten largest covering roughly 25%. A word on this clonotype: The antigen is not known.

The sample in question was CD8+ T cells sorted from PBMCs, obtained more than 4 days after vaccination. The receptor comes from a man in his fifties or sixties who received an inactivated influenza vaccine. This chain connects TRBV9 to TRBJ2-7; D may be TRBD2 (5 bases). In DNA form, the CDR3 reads TGTGCCAGCAGCGTAGGGTTAGCGAGGTCCTACGAGCAGTACTTC. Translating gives CASSVGLARSYEQYF. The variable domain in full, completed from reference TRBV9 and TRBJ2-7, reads DSGVTQTPKHLITATGQRVTLRCSPRSGDLSVYWYQQSLDQGLQFLIQYYNGEERAKGNILERFSAQQFPDLHSELNLSSLELGDSALYFCASSVGLARSYEQYFGPGTRLTVT.